One sample yielded the 28 T cell receptor beta chains listed below, sequenced in a study of T cell repertoires in cytomegalovirus infection (dated by TCRdb to between 2018 and 2021). Sequenced on an Illumina HiSeq 1500. The raw public reads went through TCRdb reprocessing: fastp at Q25, MiXCR clone calling, in-frame beta chains kept. Entries are consolidated by CDR3 protein sequence, retaining the most common genes and DNA. This sample holds approximately 76,000 distinct CDR3 sequences; approximately 24% were observed only once. The ten largest account for roughly 50% of the sample. The meaning of the sample's treatment or condition label: in vitro stimulation with specific CMV peptide epitopes to enrich CMV-specific T cells. The antigens of these receptors remain unknown. Sample: CD8+ T cells from cultured PBMCs, taken from culture after CMV antigen stimulation. Source of these receptors: a human donor in good health (CMV status not recorded). Some clones in this sample may be carry-over from other donors' samples.

The chain combines TRBV7-6 with TRBJ1-2; 7 bases fit TRBD1. CDR1 SGHVS and CDR2 FNYEAQ come from the germline V gene. The CDR3 sequence is 13 residues long. Germline trimming cut 4 bases from V and 8 bases from J; bases unmatched to any gene: 7. CDR3 region: CASSSPGGIGYTF. The DNA for the CDR3 is TGTGCCAGCAGCTCCCCAGGGGGGATCGGCTACACCTTC.

By sample share, this clonotype is medium-sized. V is TRBV12-5 and J is TRBJ2-1, with no clear D. Germline V gene data show CDR1 as LGHNT and CDR2 as FRNRAP. V was clipped by 5 bases and J by 8 bases, with 22 bases between them. This CDR3 has 16 residues. This chain's CDR3 is CASGDPEDKPSDEQFF. The CDR3 DNA is TGTGCTAGTGGTGACCCCGAAGACAAGCCTTCCGATGAGCAGTTCTTC.

The chain joins TRBV6-5 to TRBJ2-7, with 9 bases fitting TRBD1. The CDR3 runs to 15 residues. CDR1 MNHEY and CDR2 SVGAGI come from the germline V gene. V lost 0 bases to trimming and J lost 5 bases; unmatched junction nucleotides: 5. In nucleotides, the CDR3 is TGTGCCAGCAGTTACTCCCCGGGACAGGGTCACGAGCAGTACTTC. This codes for CASSYSPGQGHEQYF.

This clonotype was found many times. The chain employs TRBV12-3 or TRBV12-4 and TRBJ2-1, with D tentatively TRBD2 (7 bases). The CDR3 has 14 amino acids. V was shortened by 6 bases and J by 5 bases, with 14 bases between the two germline ends. The CDR3 loop reads CASSHGGPDNEQFF. In DNA, the CDR3 is TGTGCCAGCAGCCACGGGGGGCCCGACAATGAGCAGTTCTTC.

This clonotype was seen ten or more times. This chain links TRBV19 with TRBJ1-2; D possibly corresponds to TRBD1 (6 bases). Per germline, CDR1 LNHDA and CDR2 SQIVND (reference sequence). The V gene lost 7 bases and the J gene lost 5 bases, with 23 bases spanning the gap. The CDR3 spans 16 residues. In nucleotides, the CDR3 is TGTGCCAGTATCCTCGGACAGTCCCCCACAATTTATGGCTACACCTTC. As protein: CASILGQSPTIYGYTF.

The chain is built from TRBV28 and TRBJ2-7; D remains unclear. The germline V gene has CDR1 MDHEN and CDR2 SYDVKM. The CDR3 is made up of 12 amino acids. Trimming stripped 2 bases from V and 12 bases from J, with 14 bases between. This chain's CDR3 is CASSLAQTVPYF. The CDR3 nucleotides read TGTGCCAGCAGTTTAGCTCAAACAGTCCCGTACTTC. Full variable domain (rest looked up from reference TRBV28 and TRBJ2-7): DVKVTQSSRYLVKRTGEKVFLECVQDMDHENMFWYRQDPGLGLRLIYFSYDVKMKEKGDIPEGYSVSREKKERFSLILESASTNQTSMYLCASSLAQTVPYFGPGTRLTVT.

Concerning this clonotype itself: A read error may account for a junction end that differs from germline. The J gene is TRBJ2-5, the V gene TRBV4-2; 7 bases line up with TRBD2. The V gene's germline CDR1 is LGHNA and CDR2 YNFKEQ. This CDR3 comprises 16 residues. The CDR3 nucleotides are TGTGCCAACAGCCAAGAGGGAGGGGACTTCCAAGAGACCCAGTACTTC. Translation gives CANSQEGGDFQETQYF.

This clonotype was recorded many times. This rearrangement joins TRBV6-1 to TRBJ2-7; possible D gene TRBD1, 6 bases. The CDR3 has 14 residues. Germline CDR1 reads MNHNS; CDR2 reads SASEGT. V dropped 6 bases and J dropped 4 bases, with 16 bases sitting between them. CDR3 loop: CASRGQTTLYEQYF. The CDR3 nucleotides read TGTGCCAGCAGAGGACAGACTACTCTTTACGAGCAGTACTTC.

The chain recombines TRBV7-6 with TRBJ2-7; D perhaps matches TRBD1 (6 bases). The CDR3 sequence is 12 residues long. Trimming took 5 bases from V and 7 from J, leaving 12 bases between them. The germline CDR1 and CDR2 sequences are SGHVS and FNYEAQ. The CDR3 DNA follows: TGTGCCAGCAGCAGAGACAGGAATGAGCAGTACTTC. It encodes CASSRDRNEQYF.

This clonotype has more than one count but fewer than ten. The V call is TRBV18, the J call TRBJ1-4, with D possibly TRBD1 on 6 matching bases. Trimming removed 1 base at V and 0 bases at J, with 18 bases between. This CDR3 is 19 amino acids long. The germline CDR1 and CDR2 sequences are KGHSH and LQKENI. The CDR3 region is CASSPRRGQPIATNEKLFF. The CDR3 nucleotides read TGTGCCAGCTCACCACGACGGGGGCAGCCCATTGCAACTAATGAAAAACTGTTTTTT.

This clonotype has a handful of counts. V gene TRBV12-3 or TRBV12-4 combines with J gene TRBJ2-1, with 9 positions matching TRBD1. Trimming at V came to 6 bases and at J to 4 bases, leaving 4 bases not matched to a gene. The CDR3 has 14 residues. The CDR3 sequence: CASSPGTGYNEQFF. CDR3 bases: TGTGCCAGCAGCCCCGGGACAGGGTACAATGAGCAGTTCTTC.

There are a few counts of this clonotype. The J gene is TRBJ1-1, the V gene TRBV27; D possibly corresponds to TRBD1 (6 bases). The ends were cut back, 11 bases at V and 7 bases at J, with 14 bases in the middle. The germline V gene encodes CDR1 MNHEY and CDR2 SMNVEV (reference sequence). The CDR3 is 11 amino acids. This CDR3 reads CASGDRDEAFF. The CDR3 coding sequence is TGTGCCTCAGGGGACCGCGATGAAGCTTTCTTT.

V and J are TRBV9 and TRBJ1-2, with D possibly matching TRBD1 (6 bases). The CDR3 is 14 residues long. Looked up from germline, CDR1 is SGDLS and CDR2 is YYNGEE. V shed 3 bases and J shed 8 bases, with 17 bases lying between them. The CDR3: CASSDLRGAIGYTF. The DNA for the CDR3 is TGTGCCAGCAGCGATCTAAGGGGGGCTATCGGCTACACCTTC. Full variable domain (missing parts from reference TRBV9 and TRBJ1-2): DSGVTQTPKHLITATGQRVTLRCSPRSGDLSVYWYQQSLDQGLQFLIQYYNGEERAKGNILERFSAQQFPDLHSELNLSSLELGDSALYFCASSDLRGAIGYTFGSGTRLTVV.

This clonotype was seen just once. The chain uses TRBV5-3 and TRBJ2-2; TRBD1 aligns across 7 bases. TRBV5-3 is identified as an open reading frame with a role that is uncertain. The CDR3 contains 15 residues. V lost 8 bases, J lost 4 bases, and 11 bases stayed unmatched. DNA for the CDR3: TGTGCCAGCAGCCCGCCGGACAGGAGCACCGGGGAGCTGTTTTTT. This codes for CASSPPDRSTGELFF.

This clonotype was seen a few times. The chain uses TRBV4-1 and TRBJ2-3; unclear D gene. Germline V gene sequence: CDR1 MGHRA, CDR2 YSYEKL. CDR3 length equals 14 residues. V dropped 1 base and J dropped 6 bases, with 11 bases sitting between them. CDR3 loop: CASSQVVGADTQYF. CDR3 nucleotide sequence: TGCGCCAGCAGCCAAGTGGTGGGTGCGGATACGCAGTATTTT.

The V gene is TRBV12-3 or TRBV12-4, the J gene TRBJ2-5, with TRBD2 matching 10 bases. The CDR3 is 17 residues long. Losses at the gene ends were 2 bases for V and 2 bases for J; bases not matched to a gene: 8. CDR3 sequence reads: CASSLNSGRALQETQYF. The DNA for the CDR3 is TGTGCCAGCAGTTTAAACAGCGGGAGGGCACTTCAAGAGACCCAGTACTTC.

This clonotype was found a few times. V usage is TRBV6-5 and J usage is TRBJ1-1, with D hard to call. The CDR3 totals 13 residues. Per germline, CDR1 MNHEY and CDR2 SVGAGI. With 2 bases removed from V and 2 bases from J, the gap between germline ends came to 6 bases. The DNA of the CDR3 is TGTGCCAGCAGTTACGGCAGAAACACTGAAGCTTTCTTT. Translated, it gives CASSYGRNTEAFF.

In this sample, this clonotype turned up many times. The chain uses TRBV7-2 and TRBJ2-7, with D hard to call. With 6 bases removed from V and 2 bases from J, the gap between germline ends came to 11 bases. This CDR3 comprises 13 residues. The germline gives CDR1 SGHTA, CDR2 FQGNSA. The CDR3 sequence is CASSSWAAYEQYF. CDR3 nucleotide sequence: TGTGCCAGCAGTTCCTGGGCCGCCTACGAGCAGTACTTC.

This clonotype was picked up a small number of times. Written as DNA, the CDR3 is TGTGCCAGCAGCACACCGCTTAGCGAGCAGTACTTC. Its protein is CASSTPLSEQYF. The chain combines TRBV6-5 with TRBJ2-7; no firm D call. Trimming cost V 6 bases and J 6 bases, with 12 bases left between them. The CDR3 length is 12 residues. Germline V gives CDR1 MNHEY, CDR2 SVGAGI.

This chain links TRBV5-1 with TRBJ2-1; 9 bases match TRBD2. Germline CDR1 is SGHRS and CDR2 is YFSETQ. The CDR3 totals 15 residues. With 4 bases clipped from V and 3 bases from J, the junction kept 5 bases outside the gene matches. CDR3 nucleotide sequence: TGCGCCAGCAGCCGTAGCGGGAGTGACTACAATGAGCAGTTCTTC. It is translated as CASSRSGSDYNEQFF.

This chain links TRBV5-1 with TRBJ2-2, with a tentative D call TRBD2 (7 bases). The germline V gene encodes CDR1 SGHRS and CDR2 YFSETQ. V was cut by 4 bases and J by 4 bases, with 14 bases left in between. The CDR3 covers 15 residues. The CDR3 coding sequence is TGCGCCAGCAGCCCAATGGGAGGGGGCACCGGGGAGCTGTTTTTT. This encodes CASSPMGGGTGELFF.

The sample holds a few counts of this clonotype. This chain links TRBV7-3 with TRBJ2-4; D perhaps matches TRBD1 (6 bases). The V gene lost 5 bases and the J gene lost 6 bases, with 17 bases spanning the gap. The CDR3 spans 15 residues. Germline lookup yields CDR1 SGHTA and CDR2 FQGTGA. The CDR3, as DNA: TGTGCCAGCAGCATTCATGGGGGCAGCTCAAACATTCAGTACTTC. Its protein is CASSIHGGSSNIQYF. Looking up the rest from reference TRBV7-3 and TRBJ2-4 gives the full variable domain: GAGVSQTPSNKVTEKGKYVELRCDPISGHTALYWYRQSLGQGPEFLIYFQGTGAADDSGLPNDRFFAVRPEGSVSTLKIQRTERGDSAVYLCASSIHGGSSNIQYFGAGTRLSVL.

This clonotype has just a few counts. The chain combines TRBV5-8 with TRBJ2-1; 8 nucleotides match TRBD2. This CDR3 spans 17 amino acids. The germline CDR1 and CDR2 sequences are SGHTS and YDEGEE. With V trimmed by 7 bases and J by 6 bases, 18 bases remained unmatched. In nucleotides, the CDR3 is TGTGCCAGCTGTGTCTGGGGTGGGAGCGGGAGAGGCAATGAGCAGTTCTTC. Amino acid sequence: CASCVWGGSGRGNEQFF.

This clonotype is medium-sized (0.01 to 0.1%) by share. J is TRBJ2-7 and V is TRBV7-2; 9 bases are a match to TRBD2. Germline lookup yields CDR1 SGHTA and CDR2 FQGNSA. The CDR3 has 14 amino acids. V shed 1 base and J 7 bases; nucleotides not matched to a gene: 5. CDR3 sequence: CASSLVLAGWEQYF. Written as DNA, the CDR3 is TGTGCCAGCAGCTTAGTCCTAGCGGGGTGGGAGCAGTACTTC.

V and J are TRBV4-2 and TRBJ1-4, with 7 bases identical to TRBD1. In germline, CDR1 is LGHNA, CDR2 YNFKEQ. V lost 2 bases to trimming and J lost 4 bases; unmatched junction nucleotides: 10. CDR3 length equals 17 residues. The CDR3 sequence: CASSQTTSGGRNEKLFF. DNA for the CDR3: TGTGCCAGCAGCCAAACCACCTCAGGGGGTCGTAATGAAAAACTGTTTTTT.

Only one count was recorded for this clonotype. This sequence joins TRBV3-1 and TRBJ2-2; 7 bases fit TRBD2. V shed 2 bases and J 1 base; nucleotides not matched to a gene: 4. CDR1 LGHDT and CDR2 YNNKEL come from the germline V gene (reference sequence). This CDR3 is built from 16 residues. Written as DNA, the CDR3 is TGTGCCAGCAGCCAAAACGGACTAGGGAACACCGGGGAGCTGTTTTTT. This sequence encodes CASSQNGLGNTGELFF.

This clonotype was observed a few times. This chain uses TRBV9 with TRBJ2-3; 8 bases align to TRBD2. Germline loops: CDR1 SGDLS, CDR2 YYNGEE. The V segment lost 4 bases and the J segment 1 base; nucleotides outside the gene matches: 5. The CDR3 covers 15 residues. The CDR3 sequence is CASSTGGGGTDTQYF. The CDR3, as DNA: TGTGCCAGCAGCACCGGGGGGGGCGGCACAGATACGCAGTATTTT.

V is TRBV29-1 and J is TRBJ2-1, with D perhaps given as TRBD1 or TRBD2 (5 bases each). Looked up from germline, CDR1 is SQVTM and CDR2 is ANQGSEA. The CDR3 is 11 residues long. V dropped 4 bases and J dropped 5 bases, with 6 bases sitting between them. The CDR3 coding sequence is TGCAGCGTTGCGGGGCACAATGAGCAGTTCTTC. It encodes CSVAGHNEQFF.